This is a list of T cell receptor beta chains from one sample in a study of blood T cell repertoires in COVID-19. Sequenced by immunoSEQ multiplex PCR; TCRdb stores in-frame clones only, minus some. The sample includes 150,000 to 200,000 clones, 93% seen only once; the top ten take 2%. The sample consisted of peripheral blood. These receptors originate from a woman in her sixties or seventies with COVID-19, enrolled during active disease. Both conserved end residues are part of each CDR3. A D gene is named only where the DNA matches it firmly. Clone size is shown for a subset of rows, as once, few, many or a class of expanded clone.

V: TRBV5-6; J: TRBJ1-6; D: .; size: .; DNA: TGTGCCAGCAGCTCCGGGACACGGAGATCCCTCCACTTT; CDR3: CASSSGTRRSLHF
V: TRBV4-2; J: TRBJ1-1; D: .; size: .; DNA: TGTGCCAGCAGCCAAGAGGTTAAGGGGCGTACTGAAGCTTTCTTT; CDR3: CASSQEVKGRTEAFF
V: TRBV19; J: TRBJ1-5; D: TRBD1; size: few; DNA: TGTGCCAGTAGTATCCCGGGACAGGGGGCTCGGCAGCCCCAGCATTTT; CDR3: CASSIPGQGARQPQHF
V: TRBV3-1/TRBV3-2; J: TRBJ2-2; D: .; size: .; DNA: TGTGCCAGCAGCCGTGAGGGGACAAAGAACACCGGGGAGCTGTTTTTT; CDR3: CASSREGTKNTGELFF
V: TRBV10-3; J: TRBJ2-5; D: TRBD1; size: .; DNA: TGTGCCACCTCACAGGGGGTTGGAGAGACCCAGTACTTC; CDR3: CATSQGVGETQYF
V: TRBV3-1/TRBV3-2; J: TRBJ1-2; D: .; size: .; DNA: TGTGCCAGCAGCCAAGGAGGCGGGAATGGCTACACCTTC; CDR3: CASSQGGGNGYTF
V: TRBV19; J: TRBJ2-5; D: TRBD1; size: .; DNA: TGTGCCAGTAGTACTGACAGGGCCGAGACCCAGTACTTC; CDR3: CASSTDRAETQYF
V: TRBV9; J: TRBJ2-3; D: TRBD2; size: .; DNA: TGTGCCAGCAGCGTCAGACTAGCGACAGATACGCAGTATTTT; CDR3: CASSVRLATDTQYF
V: TRBV20-1; J: TRBJ1-2; D: .; size: .; DNA: TGCAGTGCTAGAGAGGCCAATGGCTACACCTTC; CDR3: CSAREANGYTF
V: TRBV27; J: TRBJ1-5; D: .; size: .; DNA: TGTGCCAGCAGTAAGACAAGTTTAGGTGGGACTTTTCCGCCCCAGCATTTT; CDR3: CASSKTSLGGTFPPQHF
V: TRBV5-5; J: TRBJ2-7; D: .; size: .; DNA: TGTGCCAGCAGATTGTCCATCGGTCCCTACGAGCAGTACTTC; CDR3: CASRLSIGPYEQYF
V: TRBV25-1; J: TRBJ1-4; D: .; size: .; DNA: TGTGCCAGCACGGGATCTCCGGCACTAAAACTGTTTTTT; CDR3: CASTGSPALKLFF
V: TRBV11-2; J: TRBJ2-3; D: TRBD1; size: .; DNA: TGTGCCAGCAGCACGGACAGGGTGGGTTCTAATACGCAGTATTTT; CDR3: CASSTDRVGSNTQYF